One and the same sample provided the 23 T cell receptor beta chains below, sequenced in a study of T cell responses to AZD1222 COVID-19 vaccine. The assay was immunoSEQ multiplex PCR, and TCRdb's table has in-frame clones only and misses some. The profile covers roughly 120,000 clones, with 70% to 90% appearing a single time and 9% to 9.5% taken by the ten largest. The sample consisted of peripheral blood, taken on day 0 of AZD1222 vaccination. The receptors shown here come from an adult in good health.

This clone was detected a few times. The chain couples TRBV2 to TRBJ2-7; 7 nucleotides match TRBD1. Germline assignment: CDR1 SNHLY and CDR2 FYNNEI. The CDR3 contains 14 residues. J lost 5 bases, V lost 3 bases, and 7 bases had no gene match. The DNA of the CDR3 is TGTGCCAGCAGTGATGTAACAGGGGACCACGAGCAGTACTTC. Its protein product is CASSDVTGDHEQYF.

V and J are TRBV28 and TRBJ2-7, with no clear D. The length of the CDR3 is 12 residues. Trimming left V 5 bases short and J 6 bases short, with 11 bases between. Germline lookup yields CDR1 MDHEN and CDR2 SYDVKM. The CDR3 sequence is CASSDFIFEQYF. CDR3 nucleotides: TGTGCCAGCAGTGATTTCATTTTCGAGCAGTACTTC.

The CDR3 coding sequence is TGTGCCAGCAGAGGCCAAGCGGGAGGCACAGATACGCAGTATTTT. It specifies CASRGQAGGTDTQYF. This chain uses TRBV6-4 with TRBJ2-3; 8 bases agree with TRBD2. CDR1 and CDR2 (germline): MRHNA, SNTAGT. V was pared by 6 bases and J by 1 base, with 6 bases of the junction left unmatched. CDR3 size: 15 residues.

The V gene is TRBV7-3, the J gene TRBJ2-2; 7 nucleotides line up with TRBD1. V shed 4 bases, J shed 3 bases, and the junction held 5 bases outside the gene matches. The CDR3 contains 15 residues. CDR1 and CDR2 (germline): SGHTA, FQGTGA. CDR3 nucleotide sequence: TGTGCCAGCAGCTCTAGACAGGGATACACCGGGGAGCTGTTTTTT. Protein: CASSSRQGYTGELFF.

The chain couples TRBV6-2 or TRBV6-3 to TRBJ2-3, with D possibly TRBD2 on 5 matching bases. The length of the CDR3 is 13 residues. V was cut by 6 bases and J by 5 bases, with 12 bases left in between. Per the germline V gene, CDR1 is MNHEY and CDR2 is SVGEGT. CDR3 nucleotide sequence: TGTGCCAGCAGCTCGGAGGACTTAGATACGCAGTATTTT. Translating it yields CASSSEDLDTQYF.

This chain connects TRBV12-5 to TRBJ2-1; 7 bases map to TRBD1. Germline-derived CDR1 and CDR2 are LGHNT and FRNRAP. The CDR3 runs to 13 residues. V trimming: 5 bases; J trimming: 8 bases; junction bases outside the gene matches: 6. The chain's CDR3 is CASGTDRADEQFF. CDR3 in DNA: TGTGCTAGTGGTACTGACAGGGCGGATGAGCAGTTCTTC.

This sequence joins TRBV6-5 and TRBJ1-2; maybe TRBD1 (6 bases). CDR3 length equals 14 residues. V gave up 5 bases and J gave up 2 bases, with 12 bases separating them. The germline V gene has CDR1 MNHEY and CDR2 SVGAGI. CDR3 bases: TGTGCCAGCAGTCGCGACACAGGGAACTATGGCTACACCTTC. This sequence encodes CASSRDTGNYGYTF.

The V and J genes are TRBV19 and TRBJ2-7; 7 bases align to TRBD2. V was clipped by 6 bases and J by 1 base; unmatched bases: 9. Per germline, CDR1 LNHDA and CDR2 SQIVND (reference sequence). There are 15 residues in the CDR3. The CDR3 coding sequence is TGTGCCAGTAGCGCGGGGATTAGCGGGTCCTACGAGCAGTACTTC. Protein product: CASSAGISGSYEQYF.

This rearrangement joins TRBV14 to TRBJ1-1; 7 bases match TRBD1. This CDR3 comprises 13 residues. V was clipped by 4 bases and J by 1 base; unmatched bases: 0. Per the germline V gene, CDR1 is SGHDN and CDR2 is FVKESK. The CDR3: CASSRDRNTEAFF. The CDR3 DNA reads TGTGCCAGCAGCCGGGACAGGAACACTGAAGCTTTCTTT.

The chain employs TRBV12-3 or TRBV12-4 and TRBJ1-1; TRBD1 might be the D (6 bases). Trimming removed 7 bases at V and 5 bases at J, with 14 bases between. This CDR3 has 13 amino acids. DNA of the CDR3: TGTGCCAGCAATTCCAGGGGAGGTACTGAAGCTTTCTTT. Its translation is CASNSRGGTEAFF.

CDR3 nucleotide sequence: TGTGCCTGGCAAAACACCGGGGAGCTGTTTTTT. This codes for CAWQNTGELFF. V usage is TRBV30 and J usage is TRBJ2-2, with D unclear. The germline V gene encodes CDR1 GTSNPN and CDR2 SVGIG (reference sequence). The CDR3 runs to 11 residues. Trimming took off 5 bases at V and 2 bases at J, with 3 bases between the two ends.

V is TRBV14 and J is TRBJ2-1; 15 positions match TRBD2. Germline V gene data show CDR1 as SGHDN and CDR2 as FVKESK. V shed 5 bases and J 10 bases; nucleotides not matched to a gene: 3. The CDR3 consists of 14 residues. The CDR3 here is CASSRGTSGGEQFF. As DNA, the CDR3 is TGTGCCAGCAGCAGAGGGACTAGCGGGGGGGAGCAGTTCTTC. Drawing the rest from reference TRBV14 and TRBJ2-1, the complete variable domain is EAGVTQFPSHSVIEKGQTVTLRCDPISGHDNLYWYRRVMGKEIKFLLHFVKESKQDESGMPNNRFLAERTGGTYSTLKVQPAELEDSGVYFCASSRGTSGGEQFFGPGTRLTVL.

The chain joins TRBV28 to TRBJ2-5, with no clear D. The CDR3 totals 13 residues. Per the germline V gene, CDR1 is MDHEN and CDR2 is SYDVKM. Trimming cost V 6 bases and J 5 bases, with 13 bases left between them. This chain's CDR3 is CASRSGLLETQYF. The CDR3 nucleotides read TGTGCCAGCAGATCCGGGCTGTTGGAGACCCAGTACTTC. Supplemented by reference TRBV28 and TRBJ2-5, the full variable domain reads DVKVTQSSRYLVKRTGEKVFLECVQDMDHENMFWYRQDPGLGLRLIYFSYDVKMKEKGDIPEGYSVSREKKERFSLILESASTNQTSMYLCASRSGLLETQYFGPGTRLLVL.

V usage is TRBV7-2 and J usage is TRBJ2-7; a possible D gene is TRBD1 (6 bases). The V end was cut by 5 bases, the J end by 2 bases, with 13 bases between. This CDR3 spans 14 amino acids. CDR1 is SGHTA, CDR2 FQGNSA, per germline. The DNA for the CDR3 is TGTGCCAGCAGCCCAGGGGTACCTCCCTACGAGCAGTACTTC. Translated: CASSPGVPPYEQYF.

The chain has TRBV24-1 and TRBJ2-3; the D is unclear. Germline V gene sequence: CDR1 KGHDR, CDR2 SFDVKD. The CDR3 spans 12 residues. Between the trimmed V and J ends, which lost 4 bases and 5 bases, there was a span of 6 bases. The CDR3 coding sequence is TGTGCCACCAGTGAACAAATAGATACGCAGTATTTT. Protein sequence: CATSEQIDTQYF.

This chain links TRBV6-5 with TRBJ1-2, with 7 bases matching TRBD1. V lost 7 bases and J lost 1; bases outside the gene matches: 9. This CDR3 is built from 15 residues. Germline values: CDR1 MNHEY, CDR2 SVGAGI. The CDR3 nucleotides read TGTGCCAGCACTCGACAGGGTGCGAGTAACTATGGCTACACCTTC. It translates to CASTRQGASNYGYTF.

This clone was seen more than once but under ten times. The rearrangement links TRBV5-1 to TRBJ2-1; possible D gene TRBD1, 6 bases. The CDR3 consists of 15 residues. The germline CDR1 and CDR2 sequences are SGHRS and YFSETQ. V lost 2 bases to trimming and J lost 1 base, with 10 bases between them. CDR3 nucleotides: TGCGCCAGCAGCTTCATCAGGGGATCCTACAATGAGCAGTTCTTC. It yields the protein CASSFIRGSYNEQFF.

The rearrangement joins TRBV19 to TRBJ1-3; 7 bases line up with TRBD1. Trimming took 6 bases from V and 0 from J; bases not matched to a gene: 5. Germline assignment: CDR1 LNHDA and CDR2 SQIVND (reference sequence). The CDR3 covers 15 residues. In nucleotides, the CDR3 is TGTGCCAGTAGCCGGGACAGTGGCTCTGGAAACACCATATATTTT. Protein product: CASSRDSGSGNTIYF.

A note on this clone: The same CDR3 is also encoded by other DNA sequences in this sample. This chain connects TRBV18 to TRBJ1-4; 7 bases align to TRBD1. The CDR3 loop spans 14 amino acids. Trimming took 3 bases from V and 7 from J; bases not matched to a gene: 5. CDR1 KGHSH and CDR2 LQKENI come from the germline V gene. Written as DNA, the CDR3 is TGTGCCAGCTCACCTCGGCAGGGGGGTGAAAAACTGTTTTTT. It is translated as CASSPRQGGEKLFF.

V and J are TRBV2 and TRBJ2-1; no clear D. The CDR3 is 15 amino acids. In germline, CDR1 is SNHLY, CDR2 FYNNEI. V was trimmed by 4 bases and J by 2 bases, leaving 12 bases between them. CDR3 protein: CASSAPSSAYNEQFF. For the CDR3, the DNA is TGTGCCAGCAGTGCCCCCAGCAGTGCCTACAATGAGCAGTTCTTC.

This chain joins TRBV4-3 and TRBJ2-1; 9 bases map to TRBD1. The CDR3 covers 15 residues. CDR1 and CDR2 from the germline V gene are LGHNA and YSLEER. Trimming cost V 4 bases and J 6 bases; bases outside gene matches: 7. CDR3 sequence (DNA): TGCGCCAGCAGCCGGGGACAGGGTTTGAGCAATGAGCAGTTCTTC. Translated: CASSRGQGLSNEQFF.

The chain uses TRBV4-3 and TRBJ2-5; D tentatively reads TRBD1 or TRBD2 (5 bases each). The V end was cut by 4 bases, the J end by 5 bases, with 20 bases between. Germline CDR1 is LGHNA and CDR2 is YSLEER. This CDR3 is built from 16 residues. The CDR3 DNA follows: TGCGCCAGCAGCCCACTAACCGGGACCTCTGGGGAGACCCAGTACTTC. Translating gives CASSPLTGTSGETQYF.

This clone was observed a single time. The chain employs TRBV7-8 and TRBJ2-2; 12 bases are shared with TRBD2. Germline V CDR1 and CDR2: SGHVS, FQNEAQ. The V and J ends lost 3 bases and 3 bases, in that order; junction bases with no gene match: 2. This CDR3 contains 16 residues. The CDR3 sequence is CASSLTSGGDTGELFF. The CDR3 bases are TGTGCCAGCAGCTTGACTAGCGGGGGAGACACCGGGGAGCTGTTTTTT.